This T cell receptor beta chain is from a study of human T cells and chemical hapten exposure. Whole-study context: The sensitizer, 2% DPC, was used on around 2 cm by around 2 cm of upper inner arm skin. Minor volume differences among pooled libraries chiefly drove per-sample TCR yield variation. Study-level points and caveats: The number of TCRs above 1 in 1000 frequency did not change after DPC sensitization. Having alopecia, donors may respond immunologically unlike healthy people.

In regard to this clonotype: Its antigen is still unknown. Mismatch with germline at one junction end may stem from a read error.

Regarding time point: patch test 1, 2 weeks after DPC sensitization. Treatment defined: therapeutic diphenylcyclopropenone sensitization with weekly scalp DPC. One entry per CDR3 protein results from TCRdb running MiXCR on the RACE reads. The data hold approximately 400,000 distinct CDR3 sequences, with more than 4.5% observed a single time. The sequenced sample was whole blood, obtained in connection with sensitization to the hapten diphenylcyclopropenone (DPC). The receptor comes from a woman in her forties or fifties with alopecia areata. Some clones in this sample may be carry-over from other donors' samples.

The CDR3 bases are TGTGCTAGTGGTTTGGTCAACGGCCTCACAGATATGCAGTATTTT. Residues: CASGLVNGLTDMQYF. This chain links TRBV12-5 with TRBJ2-3; D is undetermined. The CDR3 length is 15 residues. The germline V gene has CDR1 LGHNT and CDR2 FRNRAP.